Below, 19 T cell receptor beta chains from the same sample are listed, as sequenced in a study of T cell changes during pregnancy in multiple sclerosis. Using immunoSEQ multiplex PCR, the repertoire was profiled, and TCRdb retains in-frame clones only, with some absent. Of tens of thousands of clones in the sample, about 92% are singletons; the top ten hold 2%. Material: peripheral blood, obtained in the third trimester of pregnancy. These receptors came from a female donor in good health, enrolled as a control in a pregnancy study.

V and J are TRBV15 and TRBJ2-7, with D possibly matching TRBD2 (6 bases). From germline, CDR1 is LNHNV and CDR2 YYDKDF (reference sequence). The CDR3 extends over 15 amino acids. Trimming stripped 8 bases from V and 3 bases from J, with 20 bases between. The CDR3 coding sequence is TGTGCCACCCAATGGGTTACCTGGCGGGACTACGAGCAGTACTTC. It is translated as CATQWVTWRDYEQYF.

V usage is TRBV15 and J usage is TRBJ2-7; tentatively, D is TRBD1 (6 bases). Germline V gene sequence: CDR1 LNHNV, CDR2 YYDKDF (reference sequence). This CDR3 region has 15 residues. Between the trimmed V and J ends, which lost 1 base and 3 bases, there was a span of 13 bases. The CDR3 here is CATSRGRTGNYEQYF. The CDR3 region has the DNA TGTGCCACCAGCAGAGGTCGTACAGGGAACTACGAGCAGTACTTC.

This clone was counted a few times. The gene calls are TRBV15 and TRBJ2-7; 7 positions match TRBD1. The V segment lost 5 bases and the J segment 7 bases; nucleotides outside the gene matches: 17. The CDR3 contains 16 residues. Germline V lookup: CDR1 LNHNV, CDR2 YYDKDF (reference sequence). The CDR3 bases are TGTGCCACCAGCCCTAGGGGCTTACCGCTCAGGGGGGAGCAGTACTTC. Translation gives CATSPRGLPLRGEQYF.

This clone was seen once. The chain carries TRBV18 and TRBJ1-1; 7 bases map to TRBD1. Trimming at V came to 6 bases and at J to 4 bases, leaving 20 bases not matched to a gene. The germline V gene has CDR1 KGHSH and CDR2 LQKENI. This CDR3 has 18 residues. The CDR3 DNA reads as TGTGCCAGCTCCTGGGACGCGAGAACAGGGGTCGTGAGCACTGAAGCTTTCTTT. It codes for CASSWDARTGVVSTEAFF.

In its sample, this clone was seen a few times. J is TRBJ2-3 and V is TRBV6-4; a weak D match, TRBD2 (7 bases). The length of the CDR3 is 15 residues. V was pared by 0 bases and J by 4 bases, with 11 bases between. The V gene's germline CDR1 is MRHNA and CDR2 SNTAGT. Here the CDR3 reads CASSDSKGGADTQYF. The CDR3 DNA reads TGTGCCAGCAGTGACTCGAAAGGGGGGGCAGATACGCAGTATTTT.

The J gene is TRBJ1-2, the V gene TRBV6-5, with 8 bases lining up with TRBD1. The V gene's germline CDR1 is MNHEY and CDR2 SVGAGI. This CDR3 comprises 16 residues. J lost 0 bases, V lost 4 bases, and 7 bases had no gene match. CDR3 region: CASSLIGTGTNYGYTF. The CDR3 DNA reads as TGTGCCAGCAGTTTAATTGGGACAGGTACTAACTATGGCTACACCTTC.

CDR3 coding DNA: TGTGCCAGCTCACCTCGGACAGGGGGATTCTACGAGCAGTACTTC. This translates into CASSPRTGGFYEQYF. The chain links TRBV18 to TRBJ2-7; TRBD1 matches 10 bases. This CDR3 spans 15 amino acids. J was trimmed by 3 bases and V by 3 bases; bases with no gene match: 5. The germline V gene has CDR1 KGHSH and CDR2 LQKENI.

CDR3 DNA sequence: TGTGCCAGTAGTCGGGGAAAGGGCGGACGGCAGATGGGGCAGTACTTC. It codes for CASSRGKGGRQMGQYF. The chain has TRBV19 and TRBJ2-7; D might be TRBD2 (5 bases). The V end lost 5 bases, the J end lost 9 bases, and 26 bases lay between the germline ends. The germline V gene encodes CDR1 LNHDA and CDR2 SQIVND (reference sequence). This CDR3 spans 16 amino acids.

This sequence joins TRBV7-3 and TRBJ2-3, with 8 bases fitting TRBD1. Germline CDR1 SGHTA, CDR2 FQGTGA. Losses at the gene ends were 5 bases for V and 3 bases for J; bases not matched to a gene: 10. CDR3 length: 16 residues. The CDR3, as DNA: TGTGCCAGCAGCATAGGACAGGGAATGGGTACAGATACGCAGTATTTT. It codes for CASSIGQGMGTDTQYF.

The CDR3 loop reads CASSPRDRGRNEQYF. CDR3 DNA sequence: TGTGCCAGCAGTCCCAGGGACAGGGGGAGAAACGAGCAGTACTTC. This rearrangement joins TRBV27 to TRBJ2-7; the match to TRBD1 covers 11 bases. The CDR3 has 15 residues. Germline V gene data show CDR1 as MNHEY and CDR2 as SMNVEV (reference sequence). With V trimmed by 5 bases and J by 5 bases, 8 bases remained unmatched.

CDR3 in DNA: TGTGCCAGCAGCTACTTCTCTCGGGGCTACGAGCAGTACTTC. Protein product: CASSYFSRGYEQYF. J is TRBJ2-7 and V is TRBV5-6, with D maybe TRBD2 (5 bases). The CDR3 contains 14 residues. Trimming shortened V by 3 bases and J by 3 bases, and 13 bases separated the two germline ends. The germline V gene has CDR1 SGHDT and CDR2 YYEEEE.

The J gene is TRBJ2-7, the V gene TRBV6-5; no reliable D call. Germline lookup yields CDR1 MNHEY and CDR2 SVGAGI. The CDR3 totals 14 residues. V lost 0 bases and J lost 3, with 9 bases in between. The CDR3 coding sequence is TGTGCCAGCAGTTACTCCGCGACACACTACGAGCAGTACTTC. It is translated as CASSYSATHYEQYF.

The genes are TRBV27 and TRBJ1-1; D perhaps matches TRBD1 (6 bases). In germline, CDR1 is MNHEY, CDR2 SMNVEV (reference sequence). Between the trimmed V and J ends, which lost 4 bases and 10 bases, there was a span of 22 bases. The CDR3 has 15 amino acids. CDR3 sequence reads: CASSSSGASELRAFF. DNA of the CDR3: TGTGCCAGCAGTTCCTCAGGGGCATCGGAGTTACGAGCTTTCTTT.

This rearrangement joins TRBV19 to TRBJ2-2; TRBD2 agrees at 11 bases. Germline-derived CDR1 and CDR2 are LNHDA and SQIVND (reference sequence). The CDR3 covers 21 residues. V lost 5 bases, J lost 4 bases, and 21 bases stayed unmatched. The CDR3 DNA reads as TGTGCCAGTAGTGAACCCCCCTCTAGCGGGAGGTTCTCCGGGTTCACCGGGGAGCTGTTTTTT. This translates into CASSEPPSSGRFSGFTGELFF.

The V gene is TRBV7-2, the J gene TRBJ2-3; D is uncertain. This CDR3 comprises 14 residues. The germline gives CDR1 SGHTA, CDR2 FQGNSA. V dropped 3 bases and J dropped 2 bases, with 9 bases sitting between them. CDR3 bases: TGTGCCAGCAGCTTGCCGGTCTTCACAGATACGCAGTATTTT. Its protein product is CASSLPVFTDTQYF.

The chain uses TRBV7-9 and TRBJ1-6; D gene ambiguous. The CDR3 has 13 residues. Germline V lookup: CDR1 SEHNR, CDR2 FQNEAQ (reference sequence). Trimming removed 0 bases at V and 10 bases at J, with 7 bases between. The CDR3 protein is CASSLAAGSPLHF. Here the CDR3 DNA reads TGTGCCAGCAGCTTAGCGGCGGGGTCACCCCTCCACTTT.

The gene calls are TRBV30 and TRBJ2-7, with 10 bases identical to TRBD1. Germline V gene lookup returns CDR1 GTSNPN and CDR2 SVGIG (reference sequence). V was pared by 5 bases and J by 5 bases, with 3 bases of the junction left unmatched. This CDR3 has 12 amino acids. The CDR3 nucleotides read TGTGCCTGGTCGGGACAGGGGAACGAGCAGTACTTC. Encoded protein: CAWSGQGNEQYF.

This chain uses TRBV4-1 with TRBJ2-3; D possibly corresponds to TRBD1 (6 bases). V lost 2 bases and J lost 7, with 13 bases in between. CDR1 and CDR2 (germline): MGHRA, YSYEKL. This CDR3 has 14 residues. CDR3 sequence reads: CASSQPRRGNTQYF. CDR3 in DNA: TGCGCCAGCAGCCAACCCCGAAGGGGGAATACGCAGTATTTT.

This clone has only one observation. This chain joins TRBV7-2 and TRBJ2-1; D is ambiguous. This CDR3 contains 12 residues. Looked up from germline, CDR1 is SGHTA and CDR2 is FQGNSA. The ends were cut back, 1 base at V and 9 bases at J, with 7 bases in the middle. Here the CDR3 DNA reads TGTGCCAGCAGCTTAGATTCCGGTGAGCAGTTCTTC. Encoded protein: CASSLDSGEQFF.